This section outlines one TCR beta chain sequence together with its context. Its antigen is not identified. This CDR3 is 15 amino acids long. Germline V lookup: CDR1 MNHEY, CDR2 SVGAGI. V lost 2 bases, J lost 1 base, and 4 bases stayed unmatched. The data were taken from a study of identical twins. The study, taken as a whole, reports: Beta out-of-frame sequences displayed a weaker excess of sharing between twins. Memory repertoires lacked the insertion deficit that abundant cord blood beta clonotypes showed.

TCRdb re-called the 5' RACE reads with MiXCR, one entry per CDR3 protein. The table includes under 300,000 distinct CDR3 sequences, about an eighth detected once. Sequences were obtained from memory (CD45RO+) T cells sorted from blood. The clonotype was recovered from a woman younger than 35 in good health. V usage is TRBV6-5 and J usage is TRBJ1-2; 7 bases agree with TRBD1. For the CDR3, the DNA is TGTGCCAGCAGTTACACCGGGACAGTTAACTATGGCTACACCTTC. Its protein is CASSYTGTVNYGYTF.